This TCR beta chain is drawn from a study of cytomegalovirus exposure and HLA in healthy donors. Regarding the study as a whole: 87-base-pair reads could not separate some V segments, including TRBV6-2 and TRBV6-3.

This clone has a handful of counts. Its antigen is still unknown. V trimming: 4 bases; J trimming: 3 bases; junction bases outside the gene matches: 5. The CDR3 covers 14 residues. In germline, CDR1 is SGHRS, CDR2 YFSETQ. The PCR employed 60 Vbeta primers together with 13 Jbeta primers. The protocol was immunoSEQ multiplex PCR, while the TCRdb copy is restricted to in-frame clones and leaves out a portion. This sample carries some 120,000 clones, 70% to 85% of them seen once, and the ten largest clones take around 13%. V and J are TRBV5-1 and TRBJ2-7, with TRBD1 identical over 9 bases. The receptor comes from a woman in her 40s in good health and CMV-seropositive. Material for sequencing was PBMCs. CDR3: CASSPGQGFYEQYF. The DNA for the CDR3 is TGCGCCAGCAGCCCGGGACAGGGATTCTACGAGCAGTACTTC.